This TCR beta chain was documented in a study of CD8 T cells in ankylosing spondylitis. Study-level results: Reportedly, matched ankylosing spondylitis synovial fluid was significantly enriched for disease-linked clones. Ankylosing spondylitis blood appeared to be characterized by a TCR beta motif of 8 or 9 highly homologous variants. Peripheral blood held disease-linked clones only at relatively low frequency, and these were CD8+.

Libraries of TCR beta came from quantitative 5'-RACE with molecular barcodes. A single record per CDR3 protein comes from TCRdb applying MiXCR to the 5' RACE reads. The data show 700,000 to 1,000,000 distinct CDR3 sequences, over 9.5% seen once. The CDR3 spans 14 residues. V lost 3 bases to trimming and J lost 1 base, with 9 bases between them. This clonotype was observed at least ten times. What it binds is unknown. Sequencing was done on a sample of blood, either unsorted or a sorted T cell fraction (not recorded which). V is TRBV12-3 or TRBV12-4 and J is TRBJ1-1; D is uncertain. This TCR was recovered from a male donor with ankylosing spondylitis. The CDR3 region has the DNA TGTGCCAGCAGTTTTAGCGGCGGGAACACTGAAGCTTTCTTT. Its translation is CASSFSGGNTEAFF.